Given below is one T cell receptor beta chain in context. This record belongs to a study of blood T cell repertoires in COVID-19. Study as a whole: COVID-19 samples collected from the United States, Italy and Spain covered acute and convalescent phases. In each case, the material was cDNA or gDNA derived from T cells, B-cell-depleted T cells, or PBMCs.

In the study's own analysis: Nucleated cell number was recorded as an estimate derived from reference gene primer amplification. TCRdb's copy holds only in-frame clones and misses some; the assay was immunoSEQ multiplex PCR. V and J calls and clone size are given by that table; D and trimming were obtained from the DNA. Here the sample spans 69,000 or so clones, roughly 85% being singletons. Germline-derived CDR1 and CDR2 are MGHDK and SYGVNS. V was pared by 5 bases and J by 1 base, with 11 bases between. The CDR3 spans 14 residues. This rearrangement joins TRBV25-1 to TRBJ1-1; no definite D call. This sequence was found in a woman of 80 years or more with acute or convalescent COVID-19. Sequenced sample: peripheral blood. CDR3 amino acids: CASSPDEGNTEAFF. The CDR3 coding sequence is TGTGCCAGCAGTCCAGATGAGGGGAACACTGAAGCTTTCTTT.